These 5 T cell receptor beta chains originate from one sample sequenced in a study of human T cells and chemical hapten exposure. The time point: patch test 1, 2 weeks after DPC sensitization. Treatment of the sample: therapeutic diphenylcyclopropenone sensitization with weekly scalp DPC. TCRdb called the RACE reads again in MiXCR, with one record for every CDR3 protein. The sample has approximately 80,000 distinct CDR3 sequences, about 10% seen once; the top ten hold about 4.2%. The starting material was whole blood, obtained in connection with sensitization to the hapten diphenylcyclopropenone (DPC). These receptors were obtained from a woman in her forties or fifties with alopecia areata. Some clones in this sample may be carry-over from other donors' samples.

This chain links TRBV12-3 or TRBV12-4 with TRBJ1-1; D not certain. CDR3 length: 15 amino acids. V was cut by 1 base and J by 1 base, with 10 bases left in between. The CDR3 DNA reads as TGTGCCAGCAGTTTAGTCGGGCCCGGGAACACTGAAGCTTTCTTT. This codes for CASSLVGPGNTEAFF.

This clonotype was observed a handful of times. This chain connects TRBV6-1 to TRBJ2-1, with TRBD2 matching over 10 bases. Germline CDR1 reads MNHNS; CDR2 reads SASEGT. V shed 5 bases and J 5 bases; nucleotides not matched to a gene: 6. The CDR3 runs to 15 residues. The CDR3 nucleotides are TGTGCCAGCAGTACCCGGACTAGCGGAGACAATGAGCAGTTCTTC. Translation gives CASSTRTSGDNEQFF.

This clonotype was detected a few times. CDR3 amino acids: CASSLAGSDYGYTF. CDR3 coding DNA: TGTGCCAGCAGCTTAGCCGGGTCCGACTATGGCTACACCTTC. This chain connects TRBV7-9 to TRBJ1-2; D ambiguous. The CDR3 contains 14 residues. The V end was cut by 0 bases, the J end by 3 bases, with 8 bases between. The V gene's germline CDR1 is SEHNR and CDR2 FQNEAQ (reference sequence).

This clonotype was counted ten times or more. CDR3 amino acids: CAIVQGANGYTF. As DNA, the CDR3 is TGTGCCATTGTACAGGGGGCAAATGGCTACACCTTC. The chain joins TRBV28 to TRBJ1-2; 9 bases match TRBD1. Germline CDR1 is MDHEN and CDR2 is SYDVKM. The CDR3 sequence is 12 residues long. V shed 10 bases, J shed 6 bases, and the junction held 6 bases outside the gene matches.

This clonotype was observed at least ten times. The rearrangement joins TRBV7-2 to TRBJ1-6; D unresolved. Trimming cost V 1 base and J 8 bases, with 6 bases left between them. The length of the CDR3 is 13 residues. Germline CDR1 and CDR2: SGHTA and FQGNSA. DNA for the CDR3: TGTGCCAGCAGCTTAGTCGCTGATTCACCCCTCCACTTT. This encodes CASSLVADSPLHF.